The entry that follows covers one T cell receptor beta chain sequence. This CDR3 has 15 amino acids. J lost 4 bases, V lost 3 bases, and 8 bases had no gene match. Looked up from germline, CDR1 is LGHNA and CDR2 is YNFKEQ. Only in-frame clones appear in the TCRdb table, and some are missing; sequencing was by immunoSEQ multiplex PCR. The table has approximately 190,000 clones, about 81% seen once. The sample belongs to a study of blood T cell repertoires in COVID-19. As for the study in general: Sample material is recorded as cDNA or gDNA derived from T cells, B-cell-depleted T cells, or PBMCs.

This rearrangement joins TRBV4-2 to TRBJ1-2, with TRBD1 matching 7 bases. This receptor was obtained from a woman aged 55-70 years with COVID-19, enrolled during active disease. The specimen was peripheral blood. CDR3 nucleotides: TGTGCCAGCAGCCAGGGGGCCGGGACAGCCTATGGCTACACCTTC. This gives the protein CASSQGAGTAYGYTF.